This TCR beta chain appears in the sequencing data of a study of blood T cell repertoires in COVID-19. Study-wide background: Acute and convalescent COVID-19 samples came from the United States, Italy and Spain. From T cells, B-cell-depleted T cells, or PBMCs came the material, which was cDNA or gDNA.

Profiled with immunoSEQ multiplex PCR; TCRdb holds only in-frame clones, not every one. In the table there are approximately 190,000 clones, about 86% of which are singletons. The J segment lost 0 bases and the V segment lost 4 bases, leaving 3 bases of the junction unmatched. The CDR3 sequence is 17 residues long. Germline loops: CDR1 LGHNA, CDR2 YNFKEQ. Participants reported their clinical history, and cohort assignment relied on those reports. The chain recombines TRBV4-2 with TRBJ2-1; 13 nucleotides align to TRBD2. The sample comprised PBMCs or T cells enriched from blood (not recorded which). This TCR derives from a woman in her forties in a cohort exposed to, infected with or recovered from COVID-19 (not recorded which). The chain's CDR3 is CASSPRTSGGSYNEQFF. CDR3 nucleotide sequence: TGTGCCAGCAGCCCCAGGACTAGCGGGGGCTCCTACAATGAGCAGTTCTTC.